This T cell receptor (beta chain) was captured in a study of identical twins. The cDNA had a unique molecular identifier and a template-switch universal primer site. TCRdb re-derived calls from the 5' RACE reads in MiXCR, one entry per CDR3 protein. The sample consists of about 720,000 distinct CDR3 sequences, 15% to 20% of them appearing once. The germline V and J ends were trimmed by 4 bases and 3 bases, with 11 bases remaining between them. The CDR3 runs to 14 residues. Germline-derived CDR1 and CDR2 are SGHRS and YFSETQ. These data also featured in a second study, about T cells expressing NK-cell markers. That study adds: NKG2C+ dominant clonotype frequencies in 5 or 6 donors were about 1.0-7.0% of CD8+ T cells. Once again these clonotypes came out on top in the CD3+CD56-NKG2C+ fraction of several donors.

V usage is TRBV5-1 and J usage is TRBJ2-1; D remains unclear. The sequence was obtained from a woman aged 18-29 years in good health. The sequenced sample was PBMCs. CDR3 region: CASSPGSYYNEQFF. The DNA for the CDR3 is TGCGCCAGCAGCCCTGGGTCCTACTACAATGAGCAGTTCTTC.